This T cell receptor beta chain was identified during a study of blood T cells in healthy people across ages. Overall study findings and caveats: Estimates of total diversity, which came from one million sequenced T cells, were considered to be underestimates.

Regarding this clonotype: Its antigen is as yet unknown.

Primed by a sample-barcoded 5' primer and a J-beta primer mix, a second PCR proceeded for about 7 to 12 cycles. TCRdb reprocessed the 5' RACE reads via MiXCR and lists one record per CDR3 protein. Of around 1,900,000 distinct CDR3 sequences listed, around 42% are singletons. Healthy Russian Caucasian donors spanned ages about 6 to 100 years. V was cut by 1 base and J by 0 bases, with 15 bases left in between. CDR1 SEHNR and CDR2 FQNEAQ come from the germline V gene (reference sequence). The CDR3 totals 17 residues. Sequencing was carried out using blood. The TCR comes from a human donor in good health. The chain joins TRBV7-9 to TRBJ1-1; D is perhaps TRBD1 (6 bases). CDR3 DNA sequence: TGTGCCAGCAGCTTAGTCTTTACAGGGAACATGAACACTGAAGCTTTCTTT. Translated: CASSLVFTGNMNTEAFF.